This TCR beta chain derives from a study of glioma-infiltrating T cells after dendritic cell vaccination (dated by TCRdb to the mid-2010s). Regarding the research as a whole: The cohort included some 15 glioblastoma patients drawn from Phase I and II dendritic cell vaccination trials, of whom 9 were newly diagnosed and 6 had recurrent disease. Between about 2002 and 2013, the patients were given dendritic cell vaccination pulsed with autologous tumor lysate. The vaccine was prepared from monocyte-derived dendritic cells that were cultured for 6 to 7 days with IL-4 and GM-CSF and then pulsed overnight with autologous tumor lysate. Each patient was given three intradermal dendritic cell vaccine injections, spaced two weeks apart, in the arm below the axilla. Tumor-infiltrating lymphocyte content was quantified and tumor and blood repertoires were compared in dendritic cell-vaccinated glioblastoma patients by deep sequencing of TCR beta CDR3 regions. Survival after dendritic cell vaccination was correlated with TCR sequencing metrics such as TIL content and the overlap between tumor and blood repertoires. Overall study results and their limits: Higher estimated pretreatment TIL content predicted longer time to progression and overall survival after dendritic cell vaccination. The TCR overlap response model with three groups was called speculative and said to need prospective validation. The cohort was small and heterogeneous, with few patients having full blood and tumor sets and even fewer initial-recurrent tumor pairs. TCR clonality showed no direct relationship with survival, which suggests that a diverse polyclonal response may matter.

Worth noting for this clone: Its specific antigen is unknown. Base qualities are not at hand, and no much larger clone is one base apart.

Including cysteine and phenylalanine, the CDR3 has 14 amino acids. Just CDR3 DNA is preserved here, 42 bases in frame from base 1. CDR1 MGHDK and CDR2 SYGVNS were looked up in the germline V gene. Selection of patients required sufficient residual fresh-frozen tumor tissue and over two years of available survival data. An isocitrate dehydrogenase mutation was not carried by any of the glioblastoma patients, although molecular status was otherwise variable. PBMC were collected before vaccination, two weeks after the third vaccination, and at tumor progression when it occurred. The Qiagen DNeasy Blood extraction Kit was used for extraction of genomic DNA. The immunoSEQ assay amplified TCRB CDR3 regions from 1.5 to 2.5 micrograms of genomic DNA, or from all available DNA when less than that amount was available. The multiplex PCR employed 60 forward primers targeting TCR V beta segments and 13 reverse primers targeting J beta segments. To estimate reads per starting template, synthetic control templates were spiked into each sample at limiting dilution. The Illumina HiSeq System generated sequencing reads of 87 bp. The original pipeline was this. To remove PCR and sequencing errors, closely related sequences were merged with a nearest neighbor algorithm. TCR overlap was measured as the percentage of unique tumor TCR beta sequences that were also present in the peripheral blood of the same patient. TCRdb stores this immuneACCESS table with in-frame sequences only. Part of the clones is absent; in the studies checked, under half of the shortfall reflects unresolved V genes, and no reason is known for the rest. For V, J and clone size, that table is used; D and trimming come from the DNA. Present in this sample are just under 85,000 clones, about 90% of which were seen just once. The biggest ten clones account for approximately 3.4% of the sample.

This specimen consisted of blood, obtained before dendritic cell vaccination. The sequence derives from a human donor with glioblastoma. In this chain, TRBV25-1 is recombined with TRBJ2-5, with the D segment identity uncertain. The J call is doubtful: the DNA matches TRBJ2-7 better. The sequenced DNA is TGTGCCAGCAGCAAGGCCGGAGCTTCCTACGAGCAGTACTTC. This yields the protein CASSKAGASYEQYF.